The next 14 T cell receptor beta chains were all read from a single sample in a study of shared clonotypes between healthy human individuals. Method: immunoSEQ multiplex PCR; TCRdb's copy keeps in-frame clones and lacks some. The sample records more than 500,000 clones, roughly 95% being singletons. Sequenced sample: naive CD4+ T cells sorted from blood. The subset was: CD45RA+ positively selected. The receptors originated from a woman in her 30s in good health.

The J gene is TRBJ2-7, the V gene TRBV11-2, with D uncertain. Germline-derived CDR1 and CDR2 are SGHAT and FQNNGV. The CDR3 runs 15 residues. V was clipped by 1 base and J by 2 bases, with 12 bases between them. The CDR3 sequence: CASSLVKGRTYEQYF. Written as DNA, the CDR3 is TGTGCCAGCAGCTTAGTGAAGGGTAGAACCTACGAGCAGTACTTC.

The V and J genes are TRBV7-8 and TRBJ1-2; D is possibly TRBD1 (6 bases). The CDR3 has 14 amino acids. The ends were cut back, 3 bases at V and 2 bases at J, with 10 bases in the middle. Germline V CDR1 and CDR2: SGHVS, FQNEAQ. DNA for the CDR3: TGTGCCAGCAGCTTGAACAGGGAGAACTATGGCTACACCTTC. Its translation is CASSLNRENYGYTF.

The rearrangement links TRBV27 to TRBJ1-6; possibly TRBD1 for D (5 bases). The CDR3 runs to 14 residues. Trimming pared 7 bases from V and 10 bases from J, leaving 17 bases between. Germline lookup yields CDR1 MNHEY and CDR2 SMNVEV (reference sequence). In nucleotides, the CDR3 is TGTGCCAGCACTCCTCAGGGAATCGGGTCACCCCTCCACTTT. This gives the protein CASTPQGIGSPLHF.

The genes are TRBV28 and TRBJ1-6; no clear D gene. The germline V gene encodes CDR1 MDHEN and CDR2 SYDVKM. V lost 7 bases and J 9 bases, leaving 16 bases between the germline ends. The CDR3 covers 14 residues. The CDR3 nucleotides read TGTGCCAGCAACCTGGCGGGGTTGGGTTCACCCCTCCACTTT. Translating gives CASNLAGLGSPLHF.

The rearrangement joins TRBV28 to TRBJ1-5; D is perhaps TRBD1 (6 bases). Germline lookup yields CDR1 MDHEN and CDR2 SYDVKM. The CDR3 runs 15 residues. Trimming pared 7 bases from V and 1 base from J, leaving 14 bases between. The CDR3, as DNA: TGTGCCAGCACCGTAGGGGGGGGCAGCAATCAGCCCCAGCATTTT. Translating it yields CASTVGGGSNQPQHF.

The chain links TRBV13 to TRBJ2-7; the D gene is possibly TRBD2 (5 bases). Per germline, CDR1 PRHDT and CDR2 FYEKMQ (reference sequence). Trimming removed 4 bases from V and 0 bases from J, with 10 bases in between. The CDR3 length is 14 residues. CDR3 DNA sequence: TGTGCCAGCAGCTGGACGAGCGGCTCCTACGAGCAGTACTTC. Its protein product is CASSWTSGSYEQYF. Drawing the rest from reference TRBV13 and TRBJ2-7, the complete variable domain is AAGVIQSPRHLIKEKRETATLKCYPIPRHDTVYWYQQGPGQDPQFLISFYEKMQSDKGSIPDRFSAQQFSDYHSELNMSSLELGDSALYFCASSWTSGSYEQYFGPGTRLTVT.

This chain joins TRBV6-6 and TRBJ2-5; 8 positions agree with TRBD2. CDR1 and CDR2 from the germline V gene are MNHNY and SVGAGI (reference sequence). CDR3 length equals 15 residues. J lost 3 bases, V lost 3 bases, and 6 bases had no gene match. The CDR3 here is CASSYGGSGKETQYF. CDR3 bases: TGTGCCAGCAGTTATGGGGGTAGCGGGAAAGAGACCCAGTACTTC.

The J gene is TRBJ1-2, the V gene TRBV18, with D uncertain. Germline CDR1 is KGHSH and CDR2 is LQKENI. The length of the CDR3 is 13 residues. Trimming left V 4 bases short and J 2 bases short, with 8 bases between. CDR3 DNA: TGTGCCAGCTCACTCCAGGAGAACTATGGCTACACCTTC. Translating it yields CASSLQENYGYTF.

The chain joins TRBV29-1 to TRBJ1-1; 7 bases are shared with TRBD1. The V segment lost 4 bases and the J segment 10 bases; nucleotides outside the gene matches: 12. The CDR3 is 13 residues long. Looked up from germline, CDR1 is SQVTM and CDR2 is ANQGSEA. The CDR3 spells CSVVGGLAGGAFF. The CDR3 nucleotides are TGCAGCGTTGTGGGGGGACTAGCAGGGGGAGCTTTCTTT.

The rearrangement uses TRBV18 and TRBJ2-5; TRBD2 matches 12 bases. Germline V gene sequence: CDR1 KGHSH, CDR2 LQKENI. This CDR3 is built from 18 residues. V was pared by 1 base and J by 5 bases, with 11 bases of the junction left unmatched. The CDR3, as DNA: TGTGCCAGCTCACCACGATCCCTAGCGGGAGGGTCCGCCGAGACCCAGTACTTC. Translated, it gives CASSPRSLAGGSAETQYF.

CDR3 sequence reads: CAWSLMQSYGYTF. CDR3 in DNA: TGTGCCTGGAGTTTGATGCAATCTTATGGCTACACCTTC. The chain uses TRBV30 and TRBJ1-2; D gene unclear. The V gene's germline CDR1 is GTSNPN and CDR2 SVGIG (reference sequence). With 2 bases removed from V and 5 bases from J, the gap between germline ends came to 12 bases. There are 13 residues in the CDR3. Filled out from reference TRBV30 and TRBJ1-2, the complete variable domain reads SQTIHQWPATLVQPVGSPLSLECTVEGTSNPNLYWYRQAAGRGLQLLFYSVGIGQISSEVPQNLSASRPQDRQFILSSKKLLLSDSGFYLCAWSLMQSYGYTFGSGTRLTVV.

This clone was counted a few times. The chain carries TRBV2 and TRBJ2-2, with D tentatively TRBD2 (6 bases). Per the germline V gene, CDR1 is SNHLY and CDR2 is FYNNEI. The CDR3 totals 15 residues. The ends were cut back, 9 bases at V and 3 bases at J, with 17 bases in the middle. This chain's CDR3 is CARSGWGEYTGELFF. For the CDR3, the DNA is TGTGCCAGAAGCGGGTGGGGCGAGTACACCGGGGAGCTGTTTTTT.

The CDR3 region is CATTSNYGYTF. The CDR3 DNA is TGTGCCACTACCTCTAACTATGGCTACACCTTC. V usage is TRBV10-3 and J usage is TRBJ1-2, with D unclear. V was pared by 10 bases and J by 0 bases, with 6 bases between. The CDR3 length is 11 residues. Germline V gene lookup returns CDR1 ENHRY and CDR2 SYGVKD.

This clone was observed a single time. This sequence joins TRBV2 and TRBJ2-7, with D perhaps matching TRBD1 (6 bases). The CDR3 has 12 amino acids. Germline V gives CDR1 SNHLY, CDR2 FYNNEI. Trimming took off 3 bases at V and 10 bases at J, with 13 bases between the two ends. The CDR3 region is CASSDTGFLQYF. Written as DNA, the CDR3 is TGTGCCAGCAGTGATACAGGGTTTCTACAGTACTTC.